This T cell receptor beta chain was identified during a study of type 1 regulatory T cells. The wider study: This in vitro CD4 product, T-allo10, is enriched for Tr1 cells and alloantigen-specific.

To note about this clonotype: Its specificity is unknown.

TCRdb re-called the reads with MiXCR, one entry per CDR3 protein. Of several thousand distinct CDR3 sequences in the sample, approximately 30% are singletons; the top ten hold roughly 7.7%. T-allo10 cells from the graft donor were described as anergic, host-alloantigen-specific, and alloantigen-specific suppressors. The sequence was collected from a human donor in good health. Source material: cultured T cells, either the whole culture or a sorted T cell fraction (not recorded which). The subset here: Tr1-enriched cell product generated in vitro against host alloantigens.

This CDR3 is CASSLAALYYEQYF. The CDR3 DNA sequence: TGCGCCAGCAGCTTGGCCGCTTTATACTACGAGCAGTACTTC. This chain links TRBV5-1 with TRBJ2-7, with D hard to call. The germline V gene has CDR1 SGHRS and CDR2 YFSETQ. This CDR3 is 14 amino acids long. The V and J ends lost 0 bases and 3 bases respectively, with 10 bases between them.